This T cell receptor beta chain is drawn from a study of neoadjuvant anti-PD-1 for oral cavity cancer. Study overall: Around day 43, patients without progression received a fourth nivolumab dose before surgery. The study's findings and limits: Higher pretreatment blood Treg/Th17 ratios correlated with higher pretreatment blood and lower post-treatment tumor TCRbeta clonality.

In regard to this clone: The antigen is not known.

Sequencing used immunoSEQ multiplex PCR; TCRdb keeps in-frame clones, though not all of them. There are 55,000 to 75,000 clones in the sample; roughly nine tenths occur only once, and more than 2.5% lies in the top ten. Time point in this sample: after neoadjuvant nivolumab, at surgical resection. Patients had newly diagnosed, untreated stage II-IVA oral cavity squamous cell carcinoma. The patients had HPV-negative, locally advanced oral cavity squamous cell carcinoma. V was trimmed by 0 bases and J by 3 bases, leaving 10 bases between them. The CDR3 consists of 15 residues. Germline V gene sequence: CDR1 SGDLS, CDR2 YYNGEE.

The material was PBMCs, obtained after nivolumab (anti-PD-1) treatment. The clonotype originates from a person aged 40 to 85 with oral cavity squamous cell carcinoma. The chain recombines TRBV9 with TRBJ1-5; D remains ambiguous. CDR3 bases: TGTGCCAGCAGCGTAGACGGAGGAAACAATCAGCCCCAGCATTTT. It yields the protein CASSVDGGNNQPQHF.